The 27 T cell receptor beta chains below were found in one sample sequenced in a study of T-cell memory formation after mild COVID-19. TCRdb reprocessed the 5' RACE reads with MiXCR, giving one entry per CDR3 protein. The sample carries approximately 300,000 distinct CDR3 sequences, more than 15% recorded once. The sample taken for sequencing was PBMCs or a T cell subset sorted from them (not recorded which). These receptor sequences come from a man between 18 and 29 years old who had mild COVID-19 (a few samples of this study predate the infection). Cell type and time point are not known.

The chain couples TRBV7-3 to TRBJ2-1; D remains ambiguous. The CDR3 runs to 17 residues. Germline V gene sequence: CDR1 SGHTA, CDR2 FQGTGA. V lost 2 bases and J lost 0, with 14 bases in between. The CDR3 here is CASSLFSIPSSYNEQFF. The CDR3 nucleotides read TGTGCCAGCAGCTTATTTTCAATCCCCAGCTCCTACAATGAGCAGTTCTTC.

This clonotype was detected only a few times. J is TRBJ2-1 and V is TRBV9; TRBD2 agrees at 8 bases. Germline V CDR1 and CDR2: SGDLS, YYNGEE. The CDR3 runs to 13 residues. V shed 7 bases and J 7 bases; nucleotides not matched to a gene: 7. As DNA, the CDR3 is TGTGCCAGCGACGGGGGGGCGGGAAATGAGCAGTTCTTC. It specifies CASDGGAGNEQFF.

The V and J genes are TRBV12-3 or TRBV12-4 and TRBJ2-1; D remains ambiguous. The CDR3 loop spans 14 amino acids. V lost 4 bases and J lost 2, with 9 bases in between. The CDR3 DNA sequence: TGTGCCAGCAGTTCCCTGACCACCTACAATGAGCAGTTCTTC. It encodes CASSSLTTYNEQFF.

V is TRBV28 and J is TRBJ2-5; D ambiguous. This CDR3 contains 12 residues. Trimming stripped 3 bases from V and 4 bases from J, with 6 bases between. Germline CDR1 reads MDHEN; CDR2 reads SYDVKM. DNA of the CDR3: TGTGCCAGCAGTTTCGTCCCAGAGACCCAGTACTTC. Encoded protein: CASSFVPETQYF.

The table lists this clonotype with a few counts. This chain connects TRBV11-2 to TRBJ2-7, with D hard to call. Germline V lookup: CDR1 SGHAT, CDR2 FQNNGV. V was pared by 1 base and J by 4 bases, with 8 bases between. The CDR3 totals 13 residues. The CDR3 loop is CASSLVSEYEQYF. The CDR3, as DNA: TGTGCCAGCAGCTTAGTGTCAGAATACGAGCAGTACTTC.

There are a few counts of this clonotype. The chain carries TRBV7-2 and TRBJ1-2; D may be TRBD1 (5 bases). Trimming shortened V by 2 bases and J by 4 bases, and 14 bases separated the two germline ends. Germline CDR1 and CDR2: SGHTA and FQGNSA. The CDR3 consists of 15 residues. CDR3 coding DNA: TGTGCCAGCAGCTTATACCGGGTGCAGGGCTATGGCTACACCTTC. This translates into CASSLYRVQGYGYTF.

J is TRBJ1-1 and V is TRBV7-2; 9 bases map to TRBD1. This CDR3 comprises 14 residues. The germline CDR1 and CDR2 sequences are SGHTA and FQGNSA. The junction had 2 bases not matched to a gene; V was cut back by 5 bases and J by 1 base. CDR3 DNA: TGTGCCAGCAGCGCGACAGGGGGGAACACTGAAGCTTTCTTT. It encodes CASSATGGNTEAFF.

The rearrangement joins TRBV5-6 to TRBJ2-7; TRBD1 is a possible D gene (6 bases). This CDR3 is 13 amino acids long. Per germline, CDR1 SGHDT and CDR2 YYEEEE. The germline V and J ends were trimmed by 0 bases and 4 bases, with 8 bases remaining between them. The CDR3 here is CASSLEGVYEQYF. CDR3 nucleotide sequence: TGTGCCAGCAGCTTGGAGGGGGTTTACGAGCAGTACTTC. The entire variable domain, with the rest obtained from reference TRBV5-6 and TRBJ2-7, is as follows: DAGVTQSPTHLIKTRGQQVTLRCSPKSGHDTVSWYQQALGQGPQFIFQYYEEEERQRGNFPDRFSGHQFPNYSSELNVNALLLGDSALYLCASSLEGVYEQYFGPGTRLTVT.

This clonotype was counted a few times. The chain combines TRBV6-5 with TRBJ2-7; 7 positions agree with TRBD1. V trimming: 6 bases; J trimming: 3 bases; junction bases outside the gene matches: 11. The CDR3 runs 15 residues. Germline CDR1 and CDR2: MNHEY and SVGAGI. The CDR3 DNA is TGTGCCAGCAGCACCACCGGGACAGCTAACTACGAGCAGTACTTC. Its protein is CASSTTGTANYEQYF.

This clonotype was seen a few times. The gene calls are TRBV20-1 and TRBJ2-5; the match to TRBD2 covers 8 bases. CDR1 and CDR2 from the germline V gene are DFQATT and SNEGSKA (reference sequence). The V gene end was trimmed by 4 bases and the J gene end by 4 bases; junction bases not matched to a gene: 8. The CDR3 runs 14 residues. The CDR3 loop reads CSAKGLALGETQYF. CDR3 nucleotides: TGCAGTGCTAAAGGACTAGCTTTGGGAGAGACCCAGTACTTC.

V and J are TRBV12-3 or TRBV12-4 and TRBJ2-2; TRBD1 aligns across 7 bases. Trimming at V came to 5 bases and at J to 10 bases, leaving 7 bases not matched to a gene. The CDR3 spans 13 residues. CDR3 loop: CASSPTGVVELFF. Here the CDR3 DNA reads TGTGCCAGCAGTCCCACAGGGGTCGTGGAGCTGTTTTTT.

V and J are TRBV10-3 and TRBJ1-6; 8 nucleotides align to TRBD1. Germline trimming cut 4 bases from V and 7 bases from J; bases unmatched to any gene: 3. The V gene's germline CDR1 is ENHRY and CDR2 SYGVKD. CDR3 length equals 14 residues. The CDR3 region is CAISGTGNNSPLHF. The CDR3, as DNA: TGTGCCATCAGTGGGACAGGGAACAATTCACCCCTCCACTTT.

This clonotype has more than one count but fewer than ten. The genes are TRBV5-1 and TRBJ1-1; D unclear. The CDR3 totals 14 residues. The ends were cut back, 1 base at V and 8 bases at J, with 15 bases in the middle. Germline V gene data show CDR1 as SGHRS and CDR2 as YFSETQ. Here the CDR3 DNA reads TGCGCCAGCAGCTTGTCCACATTGATCACCGAAGCTTTCTTT. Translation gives CASSLSTLITEAFF.

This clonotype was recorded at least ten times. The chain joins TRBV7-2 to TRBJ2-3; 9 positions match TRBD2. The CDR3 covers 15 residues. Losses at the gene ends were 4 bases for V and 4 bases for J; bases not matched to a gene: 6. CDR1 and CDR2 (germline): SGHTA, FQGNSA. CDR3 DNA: TGTGCCAGCAGCTGGGCTAGCGGGGTTGCAGATACGCAGTATTTT. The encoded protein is CASSWASGVADTQYF.

The CDR3 reads CASSPGSGYEQYV. DNA for the CDR3: TGTGCCAGCTCACCAGGCTCAGGGTACGAGCAGTACGTC. V and J are TRBV18 and TRBJ2-7; TRBD1 is a possible D gene (5 bases). Germline V gives CDR1 KGHSH, CDR2 LQKENI. V gave up 2 bases and J gave up 4 bases, with 9 bases separating them. This CDR3 has 13 residues.

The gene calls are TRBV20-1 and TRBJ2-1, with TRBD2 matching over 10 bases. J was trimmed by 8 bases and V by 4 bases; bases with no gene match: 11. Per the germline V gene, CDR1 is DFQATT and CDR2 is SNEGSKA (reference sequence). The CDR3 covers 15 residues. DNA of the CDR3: TGCAGTGCTACCCCGCCGAGCGGGGGGGCATATGAGCAGTTCTTC. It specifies CSATPPSGGAYEQFF.

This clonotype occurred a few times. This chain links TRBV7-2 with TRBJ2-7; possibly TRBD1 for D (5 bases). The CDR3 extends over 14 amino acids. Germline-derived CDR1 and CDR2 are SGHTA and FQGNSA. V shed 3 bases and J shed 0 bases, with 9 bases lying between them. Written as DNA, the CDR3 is TGTGCCAGCAGCTTTGGGGCAACCTCCTACGAGCAGTACGTC. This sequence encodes CASSFGATSYEQYV.

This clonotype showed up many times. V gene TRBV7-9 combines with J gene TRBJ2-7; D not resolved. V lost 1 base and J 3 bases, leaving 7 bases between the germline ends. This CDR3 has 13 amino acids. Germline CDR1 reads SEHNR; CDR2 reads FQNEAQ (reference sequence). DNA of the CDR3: TGTGCCAGCAGCTTAGATTCCGTCTACGAGCAGTACTTC. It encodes CASSLDSVYEQYF. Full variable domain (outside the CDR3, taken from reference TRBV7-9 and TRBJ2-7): DTGVSQNPRHKITKRGQNVTFRCDPISEHNRLYWYRQTLGQGPEFLTYFQNEAQLEKSRLLSDRFSAERPKGSFSTLEIQRTEQGDSAMYLCASSLDSVYEQYFGPGTRLTVT.

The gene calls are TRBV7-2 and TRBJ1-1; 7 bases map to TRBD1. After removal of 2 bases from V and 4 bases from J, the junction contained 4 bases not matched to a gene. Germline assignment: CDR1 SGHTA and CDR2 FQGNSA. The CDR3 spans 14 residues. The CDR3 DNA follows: TGTGCCAGCAGCTTACAGGGGGTGGGCACTGAAGCTTTCTTT. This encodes CASSLQGVGTEAFF.

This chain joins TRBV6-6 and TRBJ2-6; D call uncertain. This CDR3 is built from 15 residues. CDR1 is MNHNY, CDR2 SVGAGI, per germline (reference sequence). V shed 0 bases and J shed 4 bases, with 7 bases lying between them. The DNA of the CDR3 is TGTGCCAGCAGTTACTCTAGGCCCGGGGCCAACGTCCTGACTTTC. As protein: CASSYSRPGANVLTF.

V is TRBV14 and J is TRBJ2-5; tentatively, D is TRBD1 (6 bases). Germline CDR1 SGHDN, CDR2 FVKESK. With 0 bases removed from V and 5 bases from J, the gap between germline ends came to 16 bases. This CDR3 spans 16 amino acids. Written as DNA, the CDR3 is TGTGCCAGCAGCCAAGATCAGGGGCCGCCGGGGGAGACCCAGTACTTC. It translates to CASSQDQGPPGETQYF.

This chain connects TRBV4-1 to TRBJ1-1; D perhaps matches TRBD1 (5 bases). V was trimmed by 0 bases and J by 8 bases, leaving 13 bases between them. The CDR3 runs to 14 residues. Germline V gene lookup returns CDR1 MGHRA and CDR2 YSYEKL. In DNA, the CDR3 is TGCGCCAGCAGCCAAGATCCAGGGAGTCCCGAAGCTTTCTTT. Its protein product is CASSQDPGSPEAFF.

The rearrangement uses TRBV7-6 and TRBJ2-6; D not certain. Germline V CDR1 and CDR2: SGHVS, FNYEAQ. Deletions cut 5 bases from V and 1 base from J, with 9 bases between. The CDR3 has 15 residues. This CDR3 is CASSTYRSGANVLTF. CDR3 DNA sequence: TGTGCCAGCAGCACTTACCGGTCTGGGGCCAACGTCCTGACTTTC.

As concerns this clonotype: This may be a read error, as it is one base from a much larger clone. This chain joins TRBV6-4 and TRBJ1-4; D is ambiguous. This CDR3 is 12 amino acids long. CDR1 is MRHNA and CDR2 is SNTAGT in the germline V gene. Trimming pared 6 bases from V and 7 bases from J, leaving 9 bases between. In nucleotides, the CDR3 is TGTGCCAGCAGATGGTGGTTTGAAAAACTGTTTTTT. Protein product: CASRWWFEKLFF.

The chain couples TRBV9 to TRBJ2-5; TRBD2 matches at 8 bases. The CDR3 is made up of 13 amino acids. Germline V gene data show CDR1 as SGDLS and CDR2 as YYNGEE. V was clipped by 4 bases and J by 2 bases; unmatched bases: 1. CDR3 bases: TGTGCCAGCAGCCGGGAGGGACAAGAGACCCAGTACTTC. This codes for CASSREGQETQYF.

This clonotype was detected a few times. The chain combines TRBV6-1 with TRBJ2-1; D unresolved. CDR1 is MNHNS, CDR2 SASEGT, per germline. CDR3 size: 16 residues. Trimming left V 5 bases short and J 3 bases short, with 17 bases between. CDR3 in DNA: TGTGCCAGCAGTCCCACGGTGGCGTCGATCTACAATGAGCAGTTCTTC. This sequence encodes CASSPTVASIYNEQFF.

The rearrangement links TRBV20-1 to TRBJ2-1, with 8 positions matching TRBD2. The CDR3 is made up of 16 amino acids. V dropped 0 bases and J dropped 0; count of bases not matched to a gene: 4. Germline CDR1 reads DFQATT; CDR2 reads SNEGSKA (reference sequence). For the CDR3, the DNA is TGCAGTGCTAGAGACCTTAGCGGGGTCTCCTACAATGAGCAGTTCTTC. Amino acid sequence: CSARDLSGVSYNEQFF.